Only a few counts were recorded for the clone carrying this TCR beta chain. Its antigen is unidentified. This table comes from immunoSEQ multiplex PCR, and its TCRdb copy is limited to in-frame clones, with some not included. There are roughly 80,000 clones in the sample; just over 85% occur only once, and approximately 2% lies in the top ten. The sample originates from a study of OX40 agonist ivuxolimab in advanced cancers. Study results and caveats: Doses of 0.1 to 3.0 mg/kg were accompanied by clonal expansion of CD4+ and CD8+ blood T cells by week 6.

Sample: CD4+ or CD8+ T cells sorted from blood, taken in a trial of the OX40 agonist ivuxolimab. This TCR derives from an adult with an advanced solid tumor such as melanoma, head and neck, liver or kidney cancer.

This CDR3 reads CASSEQGYEQYF. The CDR3 DNA is TGTGCCAGCAGTGAACAGGGCTACGAGCAGTACTTC. The chain joins TRBV6-1 to TRBJ2-7; tentative D call: TRBD1 (5 bases). There are 12 residues in the CDR3. Deletions cut 2 bases from V and 3 bases from J, with 5 bases between. Germline CDR1 reads MNHNS; CDR2 reads SASEGT.